This is a list of T cell receptor beta chains from one sample in a study of vaccination effects on CD4 cells after COVID-19. Antigens for these TCRs are unknown. Here immunoSEQ multiplex PCR was the method, and the copy in TCRdb shows in-frame clones only, minus some. In the table there are just under 60,000 clones, around 82% of which are singletons. The sequenced sample was CD4+ T cells from PBMCs cultured with HCoV-OC43 spike peptides, obtained after COVID-19 vaccination. The receptors were gathered from a human donor who received a COVID-19 vaccine. CDR3s include the opening cysteine and the closing phenylalanine or tryptophan. D genes are given only for firm matches. For some rows the clone size is stated as once, few or many, or as a class when expanded; others skip it.

J gene	V gene	clone size	D gene	CDR3 DNA	CDR3 protein
TRBJ1-5	TRBV19	few	-	TGTGCCAGTAGTATAGTCGTACGGGGGAAGCCCCAGCATTTT	CASSIVVRGKPQHF
TRBJ1-2	TRBV5-5	few	-	TGTGCCAGCAGCTTGAGAGCAGCAGGAAATTTCTATGGCTACACCTTC	CASSLRAAGNFYGYTF
TRBJ2-2	TRBV10-1	few	TRBD1	TGCGCCAGCAGAAATAAGGATCCGAGACCGGGACAGGGAAGGACCGGGGAGCTGTTTTTT	CASRNKDPRPGQGRTGELFF
TRBJ2-3	TRBV2	-	TRBD2	TGTGCCAGCAGTGAATTTACTAGCGGCGGTACGCAGTATTTT	CASSEFTSGGTQYF
TRBJ2-1	TRBV6-2/TRBV6-3	-	-	TGTGCCAGCAGTTACATAGAGCGTGAGCAGTTCTTC	CASSYIEREQFF
TRBJ1-4	TRBV11-2	once	TRBD1	TGTGCCAGCAGCTTAATCTTGGTCAGGGGGGGTGAAAAACTGTTTTTT	CASSLILVRGGEKLFF
TRBJ2-5	TRBV19	-	-	TGTGCCAGTAGTATAGAAACAGCCCAAGAGACCCAGTACTTC	CASSIETAQETQYF
TRBJ2-4	TRBV30	-	TRBD1	TGTGCCTGGACATCAGCAGGGGGTACCAAAAACATTCAGTACTTC	CAWTSAGGTKNIQYF
TRBJ2-1	TRBV6-6	-	TRBD2	TGTGCCAGCAGTTACCGTTGGGACTATGCTGAGCAGTTCTTC	CASSYRWDYAEQFF
TRBJ1-1	TRBV5-1	-	TRBD1	TGCGCCAGCAGCTCAGCGGGACAGGGTTTTAAAGCTTTCTTT	CASSSAGQGFKAFF
TRBJ1-3	TRBV5-1	-	TRBD1	TGCGCCAGCAGCTCGACAGGGGGTGGAAACACCATATATTTT	CASSSTGGGNTIYF
TRBJ2-1	TRBV9	few	-	TGTGCCAGCAGCGTAGTGTTCAATGAGCAGTTCTTC	CASSVVFNEQFF
TRBJ1-2	TRBV28	few	TRBD1	TGTGCCAGCAGCCCACCGGGACAGGGGGCGAAAGGTTATGGCTACACCTTC	CASSPPGQGAKGYGYTF
TRBJ1-5	TRBV28	-	-	TGTGCCAGCAGTTTACTGGTCATGATCGATAGCAATCAGCCCCAGCATTTT	CASSLLVMIDSNQPQHF
TRBJ2-2	TRBV9	once	-	TGTGCCAGCAGCGCACCCACTAGGGTAGGGGAGCTGTTTTTT	CASSAPTRVGELFF
TRBJ2-2	TRBV28	-	-	TGTGCCAGCAGTTTCCTGGACAGGGAGCTGTTTTTT	CASSFLDRELFF
TRBJ2-5	TRBV4-2	-	-	TGTGCCAGCAGCCTAGCCGGTTTGGACAGCCAAGAGACCCAGTACTTC	CASSLAGLDSQETQYF
TRBJ1-4	TRBV20-1	few	-	TGCAGTGCTAGAATGGAGGAAAAACTGTTTTTT	CSARMEEKLFF
TRBJ1-3	TRBV19	-	-	TGTGCCAGTGCCCCGGGACACGGAAACACCATATATTTT	CASAPGHGNTIYF
TRBJ2-5	TRBV19	-	TRBD1	TGTGCCAGTAATGTCAGGGGGCAAGAGACCCAGTACTTC	CASNVRGQETQYF
TRBJ1-2	TRBV14	once	-	TGTGCCAGCAGCCCGAACTTTTATGGCTACACCTTC	CASSPNFYGYTF
TRBJ2-1	TRBV12-3/TRBV12-4	-	-	TGTGCCAGCGGGGGCGTCTCCTACAATGAGCAGTTCTTC	CASGGVSYNEQFF
TRBJ2-2	TRBV5-1	-	TRBD2	TGCGCCAGCAGCAAGGGGACTAGCGGGAGGAACGGAGGGGAGCTGTTTTTT	CASSKGTSGRNGGELFF
TRBJ2-5	TRBV20-1	-	-	TGCAGTGCTAGGGGGGAGACCCAGTACTTC	CSARGETQYF
TRBJ1-1	TRBV12-3/TRBV12-4	-	-	TGTGCCAGCAGTTTGATGAACACTGAAGCTTTCTTT	CASSLMNTEAFF
TRBJ2-1	TRBV4-1	few	-	TGCGCCAGCAGCCAAGTCCGCAGGGTCACCTACAATGAGCAGTTCTTC	CASSQVRRVTYNEQFF
TRBJ1-1	TRBV7-9	-	-	TGTGCCAGCAGTCAACCCGGGGGGGAAACTGAAGCTTTCTTT	CASSQPGGETEAFF
TRBJ2-5	TRBV3-1/TRBV3-2	once	TRBD2	TGTGCCAGCAGCCGACTCCAGCGGGGGCCCAAAGAGACCCAGTACTTC	CASSRLQRGPKETQYF
TRBJ1-5	TRBV5-1	few	TRBD1	TGCGCCAGCAGCTCCGGACAGGGGAGTGGTCAGCCCCAGCATTTT	CASSSGQGSGQPQHF
TRBJ1-2	TRBV6-6	-	-	TGTGCCAGCAGTTACTCCCTGGGCCCCGTATATGGCTACACCTTC	CASSYSLGPVYGYTF
TRBJ1-1	TRBV12-3/TRBV12-4	-	-	TGTGCCAGCAGTTTTGGGTGGGGAGCTTTCTTT	CASSFGWGAFF
TRBJ2-5	TRBV3-1/TRBV3-2	-	-	TGTGCCAGCAGCTCGCAGGGTGTCGAGACCCAGTACTTC	CASSSQGVETQYF
TRBJ1-3	TRBV29-1	-	-	TGCAGCGTTGACCCGGGGGAAAACACCATATATTTT	CSVDPGENTIYF
TRBJ2-5	TRBV5-4	-	TRBD2	TGTGCCAGCAGCTACTGGACTAGCGGGGGTGAGACCCAGTACTTC	CASSYWTSGGETQYF
TRBJ1-1	TRBV9	-	-	TGTGCCAGCAGCGTAGCGGCAGGGGCCGACACTGAAGCTTTCTTT	CASSVAAGADTEAFF
TRBJ1-2	TRBV4-3	-	-	TGCGCCAGCAGCCAAGTCTTACAGGCGAAACCTAACTATGGCTACACCTTC	CASSQVLQAKPNYGYTF
TRBJ1-1	TRBV28	-	-	TGTGCCAGCAGTTTGTTATGGGCTGAAGCTTTCTTT	CASSLLWAEAFF
TRBJ1-5	TRBV6-6	-	TRBD1	TGTGCCAGCAGCAAGACAGGGGCTACTCAGCCCCAGCATTTT	CASSKTGATQPQHF
TRBJ1-4	TRBV12-5	-	-	TGTGCTAGTGGTTTGGCACAGGGCCCCACTAATGAAAAACTGTTTTTT	CASGLAQGPTNEKLFF
TRBJ1-5	TRBV19	-	-	TGTGCCAGTAGTATAGGACCCCTCTTTGGCCAGCCCCAGCATTTT	CASSIGPLFGQPQHF
TRBJ1-6	TRBV19	-	TRBD1	TGTGCCAGCAGAACAGGGGGGGATAATTCACCCCTCCACTTT	CASRTGGDNSPLHF
TRBJ2-5	TRBV5-6	-	TRBD2	TGTGCCAGCAGCCCGCGCGGGGGGGCATGGGAGACCCAGTACTTC	CASSPRGGAWETQYF
TRBJ1-4	TRBV18	-	-	TGTGCCAGCTCACCACGGTCGGACACATATGCAACTAATGAAAAACTGTTTTTT	CASSPRSDTYATNEKLFF
TRBJ1-2	TRBV9	few	TRBD1	TGTGCCAGCAGCCCGGGACAGGGCGGCTATGGCTACACCTTC	CASSPGQGGYGYTF
TRBJ1-4	TRBV20-1	-	-	TGCAGTGCTAGTATTTTCGAGGGAAAACTGTTTTTT	CSASIFEGKLFF
TRBJ2-2	TRBV19	-	TRBD1	TGTGCCAGTACCAAAAGGACAGGGAACACCGGGGAGCTGTTTTTT	CASTKRTGNTGELFF
TRBJ1-5	TRBV6-4	once	TRBD1	TGTGCCAGCCTTGATCCGGGACAGGGGAATCAGCCCCAGCATTTT	CASLDPGQGNQPQHF
TRBJ1-4	TRBV19	-	-	TGTGCCGCAGCTTCATCCGGGGCCGGTGAAAAACTGTTTTTT	CAAASSGAGEKLFF
TRBJ2-5	TRBV5-1	-	-	TGCGCCAGCAGCTTTGTTCCGAGGGAGACCCAGTACTTC	CASSFVPRETQYF
TRBJ1-6	TRBV5-1	-	-	TGCGCCAGCAGCTTGGTAGTCCAGACGAATAATTCACCCCTCCACTTT	CASSLVVQTNNSPLHF
TRBJ2-3	TRBV5-1	-	TRBD2	TGCGCCAGCAGCTTGGCCAGCGGGGGGGATACGCAGTATTTT	CASSLASGGDTQYF
TRBJ1-5	TRBV27	-	-	TGTGCCAGCTCTCGGATTTTAGGCGATCAGCCCCAGCATTTT	CASSRILGDQPQHF
TRBJ1-5	TRBV25-1	-	-	TGTGCCAGCAGTCCTCAGGGCGAAAGGCAGCCCCAGCATTTT	CASSPQGERQPQHF
TRBJ2-3	TRBV21-1	-	-	TGTGCCAGCAGCGAGGACAGGGGAAGGCGTAGCACAGATACGCAGTATTTT	CASSEDRGRRSTDTQYF
TRBJ2-2	TRBV7-9	-	-	TGTGCCAGCAGCTTAGAAGCGAACACCGGGGAGCTGTTTTTT	CASSLEANTGELFF
TRBJ1-3	TRBV9	-	-	TGTGCCAGCAGCGCCCTTGGTGGCGAAACTTCTGGAAACACCATATATTTT	CASSALGGETSGNTIYF
TRBJ1-2	TRBV5-4	-	TRBD1	TGTGCCAGCAGCCCTACGTGGGGACAGGGGACTTATGGCTACACCTTC	CASSPTWGQGTYGYTF